Sequencing of this T cell receptor (beta chain) was carried out in a study of blood T cell repertoires in COVID-19. A single count supports this clone. Measured with immunoSEQ multiplex PCR; TCRdb has only the in-frame clones, and not every one. This table has around 89,000 clones, about nine tenths appearing once. This CDR3 has 14 amino acids. V dropped 1 base and J dropped 5 bases, with 11 bases sitting between them. Looked up from germline, CDR1 is MNHNS and CDR2 is SASEGT. V is TRBV6-1 and J is TRBJ2-5; D perhaps matches TRBD1 (5 bases). This clonotype originated in a man aged 55 to 70 with acute or convalescent COVID-19. The sequenced sample consisted of peripheral blood. The CDR3 loop reads CASSEEVRVETQYF. CDR3 DNA sequence: TGTGCCAGCAGTGAAGAGGTCAGGGTCGAGACCCAGTACTTC.